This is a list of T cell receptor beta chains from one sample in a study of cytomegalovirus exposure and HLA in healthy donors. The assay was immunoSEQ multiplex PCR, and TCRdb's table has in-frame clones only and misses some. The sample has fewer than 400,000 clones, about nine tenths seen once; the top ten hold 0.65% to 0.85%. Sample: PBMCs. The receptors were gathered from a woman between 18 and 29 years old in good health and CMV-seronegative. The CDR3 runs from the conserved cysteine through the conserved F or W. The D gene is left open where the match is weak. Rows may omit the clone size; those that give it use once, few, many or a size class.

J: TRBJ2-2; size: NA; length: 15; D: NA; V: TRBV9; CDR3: CASSARGRGTGELFF; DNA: TGTGCCAGCAGCGCCCGGGGGCGGGGGACCGGGGAGCTGTTTTTT
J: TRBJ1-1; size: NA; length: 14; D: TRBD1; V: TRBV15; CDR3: CATRNGTGGTEAFF; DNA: TGTGCCACCAGAAACGGGACAGGGGGGACTGAAGCTTTCTTT
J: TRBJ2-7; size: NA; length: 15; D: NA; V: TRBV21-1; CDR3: CASTQGAGAYYEQYF; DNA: TGTGCCAGCACCCAAGGGGCGGGAGCGTACTACGAGCAGTACTTC
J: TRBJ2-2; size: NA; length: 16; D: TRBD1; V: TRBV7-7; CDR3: CASSSQGIGNTGELFF; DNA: TGTGCTAGCAGCTCACAGGGGATCGGGAACACCGGGGAGCTGTTTTTT
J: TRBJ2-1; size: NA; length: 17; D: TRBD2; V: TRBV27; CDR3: CASSPYSLAASYNEQFF; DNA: TGTGCCAGCAGTCCCTACTCGCTAGCGGCCTCCTACAATGAGCAGTTCTTC
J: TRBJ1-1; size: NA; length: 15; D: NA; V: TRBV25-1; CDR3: CASSDLGGGDTEAFF; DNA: TGTGCCAGCAGTGACCTCGGGGGTGGCGACACTGAAGCTTTCTTT
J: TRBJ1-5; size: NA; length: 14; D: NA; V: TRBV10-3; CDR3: CAISEEGHNQPQHF; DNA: TGTGCCATCAGTGAGGAGGGACACAATCAGCCCCAGCATTTT
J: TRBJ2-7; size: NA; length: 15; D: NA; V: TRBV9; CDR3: CASSVDGGSRNEQYF; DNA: TGTGCCAGCAGCGTAGATGGTGGGAGTAGGAACGAGCAGTACTTC
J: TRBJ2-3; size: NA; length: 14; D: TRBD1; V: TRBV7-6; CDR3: CASSSGQGTDTQYF; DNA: TGTGCCAGCAGCTCGGGACAGGGCACAGATACGCAGTATTTT
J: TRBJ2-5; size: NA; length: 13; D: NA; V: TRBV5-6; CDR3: CASSQGQQETQYF; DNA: TGTGCCAGCAGCCAAGGACAGCAAGAGACCCAGTACTTC
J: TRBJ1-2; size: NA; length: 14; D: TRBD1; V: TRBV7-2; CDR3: CASSSATGGYGYTF; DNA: TGTGCCAGCAGCTCCGCGACAGGGGGTTATGGCTACACCTTC
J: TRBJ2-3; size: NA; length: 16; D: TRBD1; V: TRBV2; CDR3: CASSATGGPTADTQYF; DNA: TGTGCCAGCAGCGCAACAGGGGGCCCGACCGCAGATACGCAGTATTTT
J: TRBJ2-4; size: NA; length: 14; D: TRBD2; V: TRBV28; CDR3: CASSFTSGGNIQYF; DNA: TGTGCCAGCAGTTTTACGTCGGGGGGAAACATTCAGTACTTC
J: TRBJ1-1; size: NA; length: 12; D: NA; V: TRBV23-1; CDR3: CALKTDNTEAFF; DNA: TGCGCCCTAAAGACAGATAACACTGAAGCTTTCTTT
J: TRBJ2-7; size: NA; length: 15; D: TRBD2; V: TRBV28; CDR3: CASRTLGDSGYEQYF; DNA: TGTGCCAGCCGGACATTGGGGGATAGCGGGTACGAGCAGTACTTC
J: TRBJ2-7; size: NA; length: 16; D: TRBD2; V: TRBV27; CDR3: CASSLLASGSSYEQYF; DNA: TGTGCCAGCAGTTTATTGGCTAGCGGGTCCTCCTACGAGCAGTACTTC
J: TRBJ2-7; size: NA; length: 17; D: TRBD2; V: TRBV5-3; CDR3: CARSLAWTSASPYEQYF; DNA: TGTGCCAGAAGCTTGGCCTGGACTAGCGCGAGCCCTTACGAGCAGTACTTC
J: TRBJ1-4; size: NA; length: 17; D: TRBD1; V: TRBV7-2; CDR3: CASSAPTPGQGREKLFF; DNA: TGTGCCAGCAGCGCACCCACACCGGGACAGGGAAGGGAAAAACTGTTTTTT
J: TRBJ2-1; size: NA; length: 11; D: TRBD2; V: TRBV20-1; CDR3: CSAGRDNEQFF; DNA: TGCAGTGCTGGGAGGGACAATGAGCAGTTCTTC
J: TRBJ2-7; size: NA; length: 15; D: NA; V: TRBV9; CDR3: CASSVGDTDLYEQYF; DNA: TGTGCCAGCAGCGTAGGGGACACGGATCTTTACGAGCAGTACTTC
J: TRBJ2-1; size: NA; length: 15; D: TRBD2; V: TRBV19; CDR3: CASTQAGGPSHEQFF; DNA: TGTGCCAGCACCCAAGCGGGAGGGCCGTCCCATGAGCAGTTCTTC
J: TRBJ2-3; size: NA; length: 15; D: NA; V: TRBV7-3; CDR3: CASSSTGSVSDTQYF; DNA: TGTGCCAGCAGCTCCACAGGGAGCGTCTCAGATACGCAGTATTTT
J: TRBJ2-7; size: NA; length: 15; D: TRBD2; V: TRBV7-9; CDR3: CASSLSAGASYEQYF; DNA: TGTGCCAGCAGCTTATCAGCGGGAGCTTCCTACGAGCAGTACTTC
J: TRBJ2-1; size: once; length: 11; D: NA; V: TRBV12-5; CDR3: CAHPGVAEQFF; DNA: TGTGCCCACCCCGGGGTCGCTGAGCAGTTCTTC
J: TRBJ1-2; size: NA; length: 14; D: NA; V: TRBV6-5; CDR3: CASSYLRENYGYTF; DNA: TGTGCCAGCAGTTACCTCAGGGAAAACTATGGCTACACCTTC
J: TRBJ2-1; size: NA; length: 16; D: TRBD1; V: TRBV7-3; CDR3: CASIDRGQGPYNEQFF; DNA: TGTGCCAGCATCGACAGGGGGCAGGGTCCCTACAATGAGCAGTTCTTC
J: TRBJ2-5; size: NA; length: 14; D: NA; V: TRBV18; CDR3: CASSPYGRLETQYF; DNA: TGTGCCAGCTCACCCTACGGGAGACTGGAGACCCAGTACTTC
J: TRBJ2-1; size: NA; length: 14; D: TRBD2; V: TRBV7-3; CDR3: CASSTGTSGNEQFF; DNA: TGTGCCAGCAGTACCGGGACTAGCGGCAATGAGCAGTTCTTC
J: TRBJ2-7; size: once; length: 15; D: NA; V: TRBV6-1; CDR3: CASSESGVGFGEQYF; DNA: TGTGCCAGCAGTGAATCAGGGGTTGGATTTGGCGAGCAGTACTTC
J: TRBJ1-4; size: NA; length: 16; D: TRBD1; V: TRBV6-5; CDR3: CASSYSTGFGNEKLFF; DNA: TGTGCCAGCAGTTACTCGACAGGGTTCGGTAATGAAAAACTGTTTTTT
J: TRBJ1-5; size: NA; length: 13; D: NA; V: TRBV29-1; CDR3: CSVAGFGNQPQHF; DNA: TGCAGCGTTGCAGGGTTTGGCAATCAGCCCCAGCATTTT
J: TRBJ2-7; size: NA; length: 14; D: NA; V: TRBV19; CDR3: CASSIGVQGYEQYF; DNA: TGTGCCAGTAGTATAGGAGTCCAGGGCTACGAGCAGTACTTC
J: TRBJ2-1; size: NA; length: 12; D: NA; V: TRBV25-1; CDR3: CASREAVNEQFF; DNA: TGTGCCAGCAGGGAGGCGGTCAATGAGCAGTTCTTC
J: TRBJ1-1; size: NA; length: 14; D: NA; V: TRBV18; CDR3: CASSPQRDADEAFF; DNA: TGTGCCAGCTCACCACAGAGGGATGCGGATGAAGCTTTCTTT
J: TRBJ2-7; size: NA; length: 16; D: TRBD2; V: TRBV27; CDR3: CASTPGGLAGYYEQYF; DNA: TGTGCCAGCACCCCGGGGGGACTAGCGGGATACTACGAGCAGTACTTC
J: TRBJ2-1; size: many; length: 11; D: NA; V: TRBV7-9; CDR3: CASGGSNEQFF; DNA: TGTGCCAGCGGGGGGAGCAATGAGCAGTTCTTC
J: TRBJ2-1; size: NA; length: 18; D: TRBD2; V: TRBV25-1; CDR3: CASSEGLADTPHLGEQFF; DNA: TGTGCCAGCAGTGAGGGACTAGCGGACACGCCACACCTGGGTGAGCAGTTCTTC
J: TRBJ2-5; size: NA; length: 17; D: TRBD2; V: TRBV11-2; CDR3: CASSLDPAGAYQETQYF; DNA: TGTGCCAGCAGCTTAGATCCAGCGGGAGCGTACCAAGAGACCCAGTACTTC
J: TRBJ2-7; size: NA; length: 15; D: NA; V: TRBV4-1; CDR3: CASSPRAGPSYEQYF; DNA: TGCGCCAGCAGCCCCCGGGCAGGGCCTTCCTACGAGCAGTACTTC
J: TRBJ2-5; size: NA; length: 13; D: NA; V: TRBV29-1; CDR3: CSVDLALGATQYF; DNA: TGCAGCGTTGATTTAGCGTTGGGGGCGACCCAGTACTTC
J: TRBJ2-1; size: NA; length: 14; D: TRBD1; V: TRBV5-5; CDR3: CASTNQQGLDEQFF; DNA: TGTGCCAGCACAAACCAACAGGGGCTGGATGAGCAGTTCTTC
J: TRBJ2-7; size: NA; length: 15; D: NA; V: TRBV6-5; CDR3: CASSPGDGSGYEQYF; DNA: TGTGCCAGCAGTCCGGGGGACGGTAGCGGCTACGAGCAGTACTTC
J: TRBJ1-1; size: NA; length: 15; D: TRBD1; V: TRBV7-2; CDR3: CASSLVDRAQGEAFF; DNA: TGTGCCAGCAGCTTAGTTGACAGGGCTCAGGGGGAAGCTTTCTTT
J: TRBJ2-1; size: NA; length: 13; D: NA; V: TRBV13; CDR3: CASSLRLYNEQFF; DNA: TGTGCCAGCAGCTTGAGACTTTACAATGAGCAGTTCTTC
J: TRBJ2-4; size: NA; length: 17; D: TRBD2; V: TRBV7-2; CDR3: CASSHPGLADIDNIQYF; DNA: TGTGCCAGCAGCCACCCGGGACTAGCGGACATTGATAACATTCAGTACTTC
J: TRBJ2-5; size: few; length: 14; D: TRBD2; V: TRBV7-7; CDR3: CASSSGTSVETQYF; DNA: TGTGCCAGCAGCTCCGGGACTAGCGTAGAGACCCAGTACTTC
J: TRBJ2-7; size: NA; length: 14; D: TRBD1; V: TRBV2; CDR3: CASSAGTGSHEQYF; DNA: TGTGCCAGCAGCGCCGGGACAGGGTCCCACGAGCAGTACTTC
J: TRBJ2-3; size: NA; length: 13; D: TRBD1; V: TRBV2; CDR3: CASSGDRVDTQYF; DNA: TGTGCCAGCAGTGGGGACAGGGTAGATACGCAGTATTTT
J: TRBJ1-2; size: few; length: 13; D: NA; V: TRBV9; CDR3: CASSSGLNGGYTF; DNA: TGTGCCAGCAGCTCCGGACTCAACGGGGGCTACACCTTC
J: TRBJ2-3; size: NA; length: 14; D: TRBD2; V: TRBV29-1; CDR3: CSVLAGSSTDTQYF; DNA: TGCAGCGTCCTAGCGGGTTCTAGCACAGATACGCAGTATTTT
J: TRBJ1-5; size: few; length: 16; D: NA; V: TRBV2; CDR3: CASSEQGAVQNQPQHF; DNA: TGTGCCAGCAGTGAACAGGGCGCCGTGCAGAATCAGCCCCAGCATTTT
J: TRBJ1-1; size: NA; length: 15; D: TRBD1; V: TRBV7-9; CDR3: CASSWGRQGGTEAFF; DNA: TGTGCCAGCAGCTGGGGGAGACAGGGCGGAACTGAAGCTTTCTTT
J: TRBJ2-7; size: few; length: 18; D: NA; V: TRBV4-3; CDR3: CASSQDGWSSGGVYEQYF; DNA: TGCGCCAGCAGCCAAGATGGTTGGAGTAGCGGAGGGGTCTACGAGCAGTACTTC
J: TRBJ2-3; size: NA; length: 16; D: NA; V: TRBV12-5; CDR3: CASGYLSGNSTDTQYF; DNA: TGTGCTAGTGGTTACCTTAGCGGCAATAGCACAGATACGCAGTATTTT
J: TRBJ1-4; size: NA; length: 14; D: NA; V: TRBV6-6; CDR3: CASSYGAEVEKLFF; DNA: TGTGCCAGCAGTTACGGGGCTGAAGTTGAAAAACTGTTTTTT
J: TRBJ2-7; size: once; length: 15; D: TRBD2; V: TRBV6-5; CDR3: CASSYEGGSSYEQYF; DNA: TGTGCCAGCAGTTACGAGGGAGGGAGCTCCTACGAGCAGTACTTC
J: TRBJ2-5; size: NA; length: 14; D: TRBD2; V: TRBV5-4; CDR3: CASSRWGGKETQYF; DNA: TGTGCCAGCAGTCGATGGGGGGGGAAAGAGACCCAGTACTTC
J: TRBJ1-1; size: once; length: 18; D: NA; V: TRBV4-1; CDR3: CASSLWHQWTNGNTEAFF; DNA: TGCGCCAGCAGCCTATGGCACCAGTGGACAAATGGGAACACTGAAGCTTTCTTT